This T cell receptor beta chain comes out of a study of cytomegalovirus exposure and HLA in healthy donors. Study observations and caveats: The classifier was said to identify cytomegalovirus status with high specificity and sensitivity. In vitro data verified a few CMV-associated chains as specific for CMV antigens. First-cohort TCR clusters were later found to tend to co-occur in the 120 or so validation repertoires.

Profiling relied on immunoSEQ multiplex PCR, and the TCRdb table lists in-frame clones only, not all of them. The repertoire holds approximately 80,000 clones, with 90% to 95% as singletons. Notes on this clone: Its antigen remains unidentified.

The specimen was PBMCs. This clonotype was obtained from a woman in her twenties or thirties in good health and CMV-seronegative.

CDR3 amino acids: CASSRRGGGAYNEQFF. Written as DNA, the CDR3 is TGTGCCAGTAGCCGGAGGGGTGGCGGTGCCTACAATGAGCAGTTCTTC. V is TRBV19 and J is TRBJ2-1, with a tentative D call TRBD2 (6 bases). The length of the CDR3 is 16 residues. Per germline, CDR1 LNHDA and CDR2 SQIVND (reference sequence). Trimming took 6 bases from V and 2 from J, leaving 17 bases between them.